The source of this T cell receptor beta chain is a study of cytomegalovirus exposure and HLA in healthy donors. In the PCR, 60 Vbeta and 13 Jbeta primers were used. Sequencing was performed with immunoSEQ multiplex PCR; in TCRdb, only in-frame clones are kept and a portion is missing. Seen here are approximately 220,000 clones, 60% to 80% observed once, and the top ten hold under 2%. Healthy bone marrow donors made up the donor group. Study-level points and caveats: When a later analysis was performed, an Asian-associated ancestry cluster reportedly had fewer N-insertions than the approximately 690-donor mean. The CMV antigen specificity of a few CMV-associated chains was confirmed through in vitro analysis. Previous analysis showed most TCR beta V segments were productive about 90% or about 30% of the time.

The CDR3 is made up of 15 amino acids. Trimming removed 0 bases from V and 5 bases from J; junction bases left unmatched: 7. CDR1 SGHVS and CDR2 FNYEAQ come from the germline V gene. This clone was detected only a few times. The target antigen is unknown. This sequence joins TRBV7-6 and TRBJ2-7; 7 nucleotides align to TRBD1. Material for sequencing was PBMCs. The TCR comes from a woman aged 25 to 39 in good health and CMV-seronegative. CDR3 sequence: CASSLAPGGEDEQYF. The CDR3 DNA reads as TGTGCCAGCAGCTTAGCGCCAGGGGGAGAGGACGAGCAGTACTTC.